Given below is one T cell receptor beta chain in context. The source of the sample is a study of blood T cell repertoires in COVID-19. Background on the study: Specimens from acute and convalescent COVID-19 originated in the United States, Italy and Spain.

Participant-given clinical history determined each cohort assignment. Sequencing was performed with immunoSEQ multiplex PCR; in TCRdb, only in-frame clones are kept and a portion is missing. The sample yields about 330,000 clones, over 70% seen once. Germline CDR1 MNHEY, CDR2 SMNVEV (reference sequence). V was clipped by 5 bases and J by 4 bases, with 11 bases between them. The CDR3 contains 13 residues. Sequenced input: PBMCs or T cells enriched from blood (not recorded which). This TCR was sampled from a man in his thirties or forties who had recovered from COVID-19. J is TRBJ1-2 and V is TRBV27, with D tentatively TRBD1 (6 bases). In DNA, the CDR3 is TGTGCCAGCAGTCCCCGGGGGGCCTATGGCTACACCTTC. It codes for CASSPRGAYGYTF.